The entry below describes one T cell receptor beta chain. This sample was taken from a study of glioma-infiltrating T cells after dendritic cell vaccination. Primers: 60 V beta forward and 13 J beta reverse. Generated by immunoSEQ multiplex PCR, the TCRdb table keeps only in-frame clones and is missing some. The sample shows roughly 90,000 clones, 65% to 90% of them seen only once. The V and J ends lost 5 bases and 5 bases, in that order; junction bases with no gene match: 9. CDR3 size: 16 residues. The V gene's germline CDR1 is SEHNR and CDR2 FQNEAQ (reference sequence). Source: blood, taken before dendritic cell vaccination. This chain joins TRBV7-9 and TRBJ1-5, with TRBD1 matching 10 bases. The TCR was taken from a human donor with glioblastoma. The chain's CDR3 is CASSGDRGLLYQPQHF. The CDR3 nucleotides read TGTGCCAGCAGCGGCGACAGGGGGCTTCTTTATCAGCCCCAGCATTTT.